The present T cell receptor (beta chain) was sequenced within a study of blood T cell repertoires in COVID-19. Study background: COVID-19 samples from acute and convalescent phases originated in the United States, Italy and Spain. PBMCs, B-cell-depleted T cells, or T cells were the source of the cDNA or gDNA that made up the material.

The table came from immunoSEQ multiplex PCR; TCRdb's copy has only in-frame clones and leaves some out. The sample includes 95,000 to 100,000 clones, approximately 87% of them seen just once. The V end was cut by 0 bases, the J end by 0 bases, with 6 bases between. The CDR3 runs to 14 residues. Looked up from germline, CDR1 is SGHTS and CDR2 is YDEGEE. Sequencing was done on a sample of peripheral blood. This chain links TRBV5-8 with TRBJ1-2; D remains unclear. This receptor was taken from a woman aged 25 to 39 with acute or convalescent COVID-19. CDR3 loop: CASSLGGANYGYTF. In nucleotides, the CDR3 is TGTGCCAGCAGCTTGGGCGGCGCTAACTATGGCTACACCTTC.